Following are 18 T cell receptor beta chains from one sample sequenced in a study of spatial heterogeneity in lung cancer (dated by TCRdb to the late 2010s). Per the publication, the time point label means: blood at routine non-recurrence follow-up after resection. Library generation was performed with 5' RACE. Instrument used: NextSeq 500. TCRdb itself trimmed the public reads at Q25 with fastp, ran MiXCR and retained productive beta chains. Rows are unified per CDR3 protein, each entry keeping the most common DNA and genes. The sample profile shows about 94,000 distinct CDR3 sequences; roughly 21% of them were found once. The leading ten clones occupy 20% to 25% of the sample. The sequences come from PBMCs, collected at follow-up. The receptors originated from a male donor with early-stage non-small cell lung cancer.

The chain couples TRBV3-1 to TRBJ1-6; D gene ambiguous. The CDR3 is 15 amino acids. Trimming removed 3 bases at V and 10 bases at J, with 16 bases between. Germline V gene sequence: CDR1 LGHDT, CDR2 YNNKEL (reference sequence). The CDR3 DNA is TGTGCCAGCAGCCATGCCGGATCAAGGGAATCACCCCTCCACTTT. This encodes CASSHAGSRESPLHF.

This clonotype was seen only a few times. This chain connects TRBV3-1 to TRBJ1-1; D gene uncertain. The CDR3 sequence is 14 residues long. V lost 3 bases to trimming and J lost 2 bases, with 10 bases between them. Germline values: CDR1 LGHDT, CDR2 YNNKEL (reference sequence). CDR3 coding DNA: TGTGCCAGCAGCCACTTTCGGGCAAACACTGAAGCTTTCTTT. Its translation is CASSHFRANTEAFF.

The table lists this clonotype with a few counts. J is TRBJ2-1 and V is TRBV7-6; 11 bases are shared with TRBD2. From germline, CDR1 is SGHVS and CDR2 FNYEAQ. The CDR3 extends over 17 amino acids. The V gene end was trimmed by 5 bases and the J gene end by 4 bases; junction bases not matched to a gene: 10. CDR3 amino acids: CASSDSPGTSGYNEQFF. DNA for the CDR3: TGTGCCAGCAGCGATTCACCCGGGACTAGCGGTTACAATGAGCAGTTCTTC. Looking up the rest from reference TRBV7-6 and TRBJ2-1 gives the full variable domain: GAGVSQSPRYKVTKRGQDVALRCDPISGHVSLYWYRQALGQGPEFLTYFNYEAQQDKSGLPNDRFSAERPEGSISTLTIQRTEQRDSAMYRCASSDSPGTSGYNEQFFGPGTRLTVL.

This sequence joins TRBV20-1 and TRBJ1-5; D uncertain. Trimming removed 6 bases from V and 5 bases from J, with 17 bases in between. In germline, CDR1 is DFQATT, CDR2 SNEGSKA (reference sequence). The CDR3 covers 14 residues. The CDR3 sequence: CSAQRLGGDQPQHF. The DNA for the CDR3 is TGCAGTGCCCAAAGGCTCGGCGGGGATCAGCCCCAGCATTTT.

The chain carries TRBV11-2 and TRBJ2-7; D is ambiguous. Per the germline V gene, CDR1 is SGHAT and CDR2 is FQNNGV. V was trimmed by 5 bases and J by 5 bases, leaving 10 bases between them. The CDR3 contains 12 residues. The CDR3 DNA sequence: TGTGCCAGCAGCCAAGAATGGGACGAGCAGTACTTC. It is translated as CASSQEWDEQYF.

This clonotype was recorded at least ten times. The V gene is TRBV28, the J gene TRBJ1-1; D unresolved. This CDR3 spans 11 amino acids. V was clipped by 7 bases and J by 5 bases, with 8 bases between them. Germline CDR1 is MDHEN and CDR2 is SYDVKM. The CDR3: CASTLSTEAFF. Written as DNA, the CDR3 is TGTGCCAGCACCCTCTCTACTGAAGCTTTCTTT.

This clonotype came up a few times. The rearrangement uses TRBV20-1 and TRBJ1-1; D is undetermined. Germline V gene lookup returns CDR1 DFQATT and CDR2 SNEGSKA (reference sequence). V gave up 5 bases and J gave up 0 bases, with 13 bases separating them. The CDR3 consists of 14 residues. CDR3 DNA sequence: TGCAGTGCTCTCAGAGACACAGTGAACACTGAAGCTTTCTTT. This encodes CSALRDTVNTEAFF.

The sample holds many counts of this clonotype. The chain couples TRBV25-1 to TRBJ1-4; TRBD1 might be the D (5 bases). Trimming pared 1 base from V and 8 bases from J, leaving 5 bases between. CDR1 is MGHDK and CDR2 is SYGVNS in the germline V gene. This CDR3 has 12 amino acids. The CDR3 nucleotides are TGTGCCAGCAGTGAATGGGACGAAAAACTGTTTTTT. Protein product: CASSEWDEKLFF.

V is TRBV7-8 and J is TRBJ2-5, with D perhaps matching TRBD1 or TRBD2 (6 bases each). The V gene's germline CDR1 is SGHVS and CDR2 FQNEAQ. This CDR3 is 15 amino acids long. V dropped 7 bases and J dropped 7 bases, with 22 bases sitting between them. The CDR3 sequence: CASTQGGGGRRTQYF. In nucleotides, the CDR3 is TGTGCCAGCACGCAAGGAGGAGGGGGGCGGCGGACCCAGTACTTC.

This clonotype was counted between two and nine times. The V gene is TRBV24-1, the J gene TRBJ2-5; tentative D call: TRBD1 (6 bases). The CDR3 spans 15 residues. V was shortened by 0 bases and J by 5 bases, with 12 bases between the two germline ends. Germline V gene data show CDR1 as KGHDR and CDR2 as SFDVKD. This CDR3 is CATSDLRQGIETQYF. DNA of the CDR3: TGTGCCACCAGTGATTTGCGTCAGGGGATCGAGACCCAGTACTTC.

This clonotype was observed a handful of times. V usage is TRBV12-3 or TRBV12-4 and J usage is TRBJ2-3, with D unclear. The CDR3 spans 13 residues. V lost 8 bases, J lost 1 base, and 10 bases lay in between. The CDR3 protein is CASVDPGTDTQYF. In DNA, the CDR3 is TGTGCCAGCGTGGACCCCGGCACAGATACGCAGTATTTT.

The chain has TRBV7-7 and TRBJ2-5; 9 bases agree with TRBD1. Losses at the gene ends were 3 bases for V and 5 bases for J; bases not matched to a gene: 4. This CDR3 has 14 residues. Germline loops: CDR1 SSHAT, CDR2 FNYEAQ (reference sequence). The chain's CDR3 is CASSLRGQGETQYF. In nucleotides, the CDR3 is TGTGCCAGCAGCTTGCGGGGACAGGGCGAGACCCAGTACTTC.

Only a few counts were recorded for this clonotype. The CDR3: CASRVRVNTGELFF. The CDR3 coding sequence is TGCGCCAGCAGAGTCAGAGTGAACACCGGGGAGCTGTTTTTT. The V gene is TRBV5-1, the J gene TRBJ2-2; no definite D call. The ends were cut back, 5 bases at V and 1 base at J, with 9 bases in the middle. The CDR3 contains 14 residues. The germline V gene has CDR1 SGHRS and CDR2 YFSETQ.

The table lists this clonotype with many counts. The gene calls are TRBV5-1 and TRBJ1-1, with D possibly matching TRBD1 (5 bases). CDR3 size: 15 residues. Germline-derived CDR1 and CDR2 are SGHRS and YFSETQ. Deletions cut 3 bases from V and 0 bases from J, with 12 bases between. CDR3 sequence: CASSYRQNMNTEAFF. The CDR3 nucleotides read TGCGCCAGCAGCTATAGACAGAACATGAACACTGAAGCTTTCTTT.

V and J are TRBV2 and TRBJ2-3, with 10 bases aligning to TRBD2. Unmatched junction bases numbered 12, after V lost 6 bases and J lost 3 bases. This CDR3 has 17 amino acids. Germline loops: CDR1 SNHLY, CDR2 FYNNEI. CDR3 sequence: CASSTRASGSGTDTQYF. CDR3 DNA sequence: TGTGCCAGCAGCACAAGGGCTAGCGGGAGTGGGACAGATACGCAGTATTTT.

This clonotype occurred a few times. The CDR3 region is CATLALLNTIYF. DNA of the CDR3: TGTGCCACCCTGGCTCTGTTAAACACCATATATTTT. The V call is TRBV6-1, the J call TRBJ1-3; unclear D gene. Germline V gene lookup returns CDR1 MNHNS and CDR2 SASEGT. Deletions cut 10 bases from V and 6 bases from J, with 13 bases between. CDR3 length: 12 residues.

This clonotype was counted a few times. The chain is built from TRBV24-1 and TRBJ2-1, with 8 bases lining up with TRBD1. Germline loops: CDR1 KGHDR, CDR2 SFDVKD. The CDR3 has 17 residues. V was clipped by 5 bases and J by 6 bases; unmatched bases: 14. The CDR3 coding sequence is TGTGCCACCAGTGCCGATGGTCGGACAGGGATAACCAATGAGCAGTTCTTC. Protein sequence: CATSADGRTGITNEQFF.

The J gene is TRBJ1-2, the V gene TRBV6-5; 7 bases map to TRBD1. V dropped 6 bases and J dropped 4; count of bases not matched to a gene: 20. The CDR3 length is 18 residues. CDR1 MNHEY and CDR2 SVGAGI come from the germline V gene. CDR3 protein: CASSVRRGQQSPFYGYTF. The CDR3 nucleotides read TGTGCCAGCAGCGTTCGGAGGGGACAGCAATCGCCTTTCTATGGCTACACCTTC.